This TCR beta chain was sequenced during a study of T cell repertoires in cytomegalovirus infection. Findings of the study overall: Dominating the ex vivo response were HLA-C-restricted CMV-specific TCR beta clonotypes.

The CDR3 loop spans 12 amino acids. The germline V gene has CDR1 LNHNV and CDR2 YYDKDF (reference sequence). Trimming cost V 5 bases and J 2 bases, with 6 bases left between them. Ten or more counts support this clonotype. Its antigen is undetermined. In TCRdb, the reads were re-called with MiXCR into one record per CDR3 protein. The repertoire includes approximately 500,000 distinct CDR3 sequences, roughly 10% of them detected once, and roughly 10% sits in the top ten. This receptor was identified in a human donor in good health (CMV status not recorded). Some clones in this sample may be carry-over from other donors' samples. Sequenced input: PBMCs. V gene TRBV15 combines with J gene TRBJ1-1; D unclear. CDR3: CATSPLNTEAFF. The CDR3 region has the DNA TGTGCCACCAGCCCTCTAAACACTGAAGCTTTCTTT. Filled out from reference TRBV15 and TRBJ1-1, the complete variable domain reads DAMVIQNPRYQVTQFGKPVTLSCSQTLNHNVMYWYQQKSSQAPKLLFHYYDKDFNNEADTPDNFQSRRPNTSFCFLDIRSPGLGDTAMYLCATSPLNTEAFFGQGTRLTVV.